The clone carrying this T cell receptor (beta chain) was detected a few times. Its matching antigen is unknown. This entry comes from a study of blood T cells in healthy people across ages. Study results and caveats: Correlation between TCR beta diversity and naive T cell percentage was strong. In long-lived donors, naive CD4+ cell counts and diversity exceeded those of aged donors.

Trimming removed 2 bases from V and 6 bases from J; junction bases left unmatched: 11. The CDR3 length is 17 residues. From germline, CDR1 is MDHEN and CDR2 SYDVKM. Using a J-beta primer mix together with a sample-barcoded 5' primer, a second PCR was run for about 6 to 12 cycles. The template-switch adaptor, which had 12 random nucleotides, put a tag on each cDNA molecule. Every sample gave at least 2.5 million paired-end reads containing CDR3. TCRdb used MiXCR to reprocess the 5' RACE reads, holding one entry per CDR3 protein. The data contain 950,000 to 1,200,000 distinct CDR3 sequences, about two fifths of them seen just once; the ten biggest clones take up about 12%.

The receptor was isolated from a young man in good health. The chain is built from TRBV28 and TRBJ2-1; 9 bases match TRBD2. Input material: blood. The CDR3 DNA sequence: TGTGCCAGCAGTTTAGGCGGGGGGGCCCCAAAAACCAATGAGCAGTTCTTC. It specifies CASSLGGGAPKTNEQFF.